The rows below give T cell receptor beta chains drawn from one sample of a study of OX40 agonist ivuxolimab in advanced cancers. The table came from immunoSEQ multiplex PCR; TCRdb's copy has only in-frame clones and leaves some out. The data show about 86,000 clones, around 85% seen once. Here the sequenced sample was CD4+ or CD8+ T cells sorted from blood, taken in a trial of the OX40 agonist ivuxolimab. These receptors originate from an adult with an advanced solid tumor such as melanoma, head and neck, liver or kidney cancer. The CDR3 runs from the conserved cysteine through the conserved F or W. The D gene is left open where the match is weak. Where a row states a size, it is once, few, many or the class of an expanded clone; other rows omit it.

>-|-|TRBV7-8|TRBJ1-5
CASSLGGGRNQPQHF
TGTGCCAGCAGCTTAGGAGGGGGGAGGAATCAGCCCCAGCATTTT
>-|TRBD1|TRBV30|TRBJ1-4
CAWSGQGNEKLFF
TGTGCCTGGAGTGGACAGGGAAATGAAAAACTGTTTTTT
>-|TRBD1|TRBV11-3|TRBJ1-5
CASSSTGDSGGSNQPQHF
TGTGCCAGCAGCTCAACAGGGGACAGTGGAGGGAGCAATCAGCCCCAGCATTTT
>-|-|TRBV2|TRBJ1-2
CASRDDAIYGYTF
TGTGCCAGCAGGGACGACGCGATTTATGGCTACACCTTC
>-|TRBD1|TRBV7-8|TRBJ1-2
CASSTRTGEIRGYTF
TGTGCCAGCAGCACCAGGACAGGGGAAATAAGAGGCTACACCTTC
>-|TRBD1|TRBV6-5|TRBJ1-1
CASSYSLQGGTEAFF
TGTGCCAGCAGTTACTCCCTCCAGGGGGGCACTGAAGCTTTCTTT
>-|TRBD2|TRBV7-2|TRBJ2-5
CASSNRLAGEETQYF
TGTGCCAGCAGCAACAGACTAGCGGGGGAGGAGACCCAGTACTTC
>-|TRBD2|TRBV5-5|TRBJ2-2
CASSWEAGLNTGELFF
TGTGCCAGCAGCTGGGAAGCGGGACTGAACACCGGGGAGCTGTTTTTT
>-|TRBD1|TRBV27|TRBJ2-6
CASSWGQKSSGANVLTF
TGTGCCAGCAGTTGGGGACAGAAAAGCTCTGGGGCCAACGTCCTGACTTTC
>-|TRBD2|TRBV28|TRBJ2-7
CASSPMGGAYEQYF
TGTGCCAGCAGTCCTATGGGGGGGGCCTACGAGCAGTACTTC
>-|-|TRBV5-1|TRBJ1-2
CASSFIADGRNYGYTF
TGCGCCAGCAGCTTTATCGCAGACGGGAGAAACTATGGCTACACCTTC
>-|-|TRBV18|TRBJ1-3
CASSIGKTGDSGNTIYF
TGTGCCAGCTCAATCGGAAAGACAGGCGACTCTGGAAACACCATATATTTT
>-|TRBD1|TRBV18|TRBJ2-7
CASSPRMTGTGGAYEQYF
TGTGCCAGCTCACCGAGAATGACCGGGACAGGGGGGGCGTACGAGCAGTACTTC
>-|-|TRBV7-9|TRBJ2-1
CASSLGLRDEQFF
TGTGCCAGCAGCTTAGGACTGCGGGATGAGCAGTTCTTC
>-|-|TRBV4-1|TRBJ2-1
CASSQGYGTNNEQFF
TGCGCCAGCAGCCAAGGATACGGGACCAACAATGAGCAGTTCTTC
>-|-|TRBV4-2|TRBJ2-7
CASSLEGGSPLGEQYF
TGTGCCAGCAGCCTCGAGGGGGGGAGCCCCCTGGGAGAGCAGTACTTC
>-|-|TRBV9|TRBJ1-5
CASSVGVDQPQHF
TGTGCCAGCAGCGTTGGGGTGGATCAGCCCCAGCATTTT
>-|-|TRBV4-2|TRBJ1-2
CASSRARDQFYGYTF
TGTGCCAGCAGCCGGGCAAGGGACCAATTCTATGGCTACACCTTC
>once|-|TRBV11-2|TRBJ1-5
CASSLDAPLGNQPQHF
TGTGCCAGCAGCTTAGACGCGCCACTCGGAAATCAGCCCCAGCATTTT
>many|-|TRBV30|TRBJ1-1
CAWSVQVNTEAFF
TGTGCCTGGAGTGTACAAGTAAACACTGAAGCTTTCTTT
>-|-|TRBV11-2|TRBJ2-3
CASSFQGRTQYF
TGTGCCAGCAGCTTTCAGGGACGAACGCAGTATTTT
>-|-|TRBV7-9|TRBJ2-2
CASSLGGPVYTGELFF
TGTGCCAGCAGCCTCGGGGGTCCCGTGTACACCGGGGAGCTGTTTTTT
>few|-|TRBV30|TRBJ1-1
CAWMSDEAFF
TGTGCCTGGATGAGTGATGAAGCTTTCTTT
>-|-|TRBV6-6|TRBJ2-4
CASSYTGQHIQYF
TGTGCCAGCAGTTACACCGGACAGCACATTCAGTACTTC
>few|TRBD2|TRBV7-3|TRBJ2-1
CASSTSGTEQFF
TGTGCCAGCAGCACTAGCGGGACTGAGCAGTTCTTC
>-|-|TRBV18|TRBJ2-1
CASSPVVGNYNEQFF
TGTGCCAGCTCTCCTGTGGTCGGAAACTACAATGAGCAGTTCTTC
>-|-|TRBV7-9|TRBJ1-5
CASSLGNGDNQPQHF
TGTGCCAGCAGCTTAGGAAACGGTGACAATCAGCCCCAGCATTTT
>-|-|TRBV9|TRBJ2-1
CASSVEQHNEQFF
TGTGCCAGCAGCGTAGAGCAGCACAATGAGCAGTTCTTC
>once|TRBD2|TRBV19|TRBJ2-5
CASNPAGGETQYF
TGTGCCAGTAATCCAGCGGGGGGGGAGACCCAGTACTTC
>once|-|TRBV19|TRBJ2-7
CASSIEEGNSYEQYF
TGTGCCAGTAGTATAGAGGAGGGCAACTCCTACGAGCAGTACTTC
>once|-|TRBV15|TRBJ1-2
CATSREGTFTAYGYTF
TGTGCCACCAGCAGAGAAGGGACTTTCACGGCCTATGGCTACACCTTC
>-|-|TRBV2|TRBJ1-1
CASSGTAGAPEAFF
TGTGCCAGCAGTGGGACAGCCGGAGCCCCTGAAGCTTTCTTT
>once|-|TRBV11-2|TRBJ2-1
CASSLEQNEQFF
TGTGCCAGCAGCTTAGAACAAAATGAGCAGTTCTTC
>-|TRBD2|TRBV29-1|TRBJ2-2
CSLGLAGNDTGELFF
TGCAGCCTGGGACTAGCGGGAAATGACACCGGGGAGCTGTTTTTT
>once|TRBD1|TRBV9|TRBJ2-7
CASSVRDRGPYEQYF
TGTGCCAGCAGCGTTAGGGACAGGGGGCCCTACGAGCAGTACTTC
>-|-|TRBV19|TRBJ1-1
CASRYNGGANTEAFF
TGTGCCAGTAGATATAACGGGGGCGCGAACACTGAAGCTTTCTTT
>-|-|TRBV19|TRBJ1-5
CASQWKRGNQPQHF
TGTGCCAGTCAATGGAAGAGGGGCAATCAGCCCCAGCATTTT